This T cell receptor (beta chain) was sequenced during a study of blood T cell repertoires in COVID-19. Study-level information: Acute and convalescent COVID-19 samples came from the United States, Italy and Spain.

Authors' data handling: Using reference gene primer amplification, nucleated cell counts were estimated. Data came from immunoSEQ multiplex PCR; TCRdb stores just in-frame clones and leaves some out. The V and J calls and clone size were taken over from that table, and D and trimming were inferred from the DNA. The repertoire holds roughly 140,000 clones, around 90% seen once, with approximately 5.4% in the top ten. Per the germline V gene, CDR1 is LNHDA and CDR2 is SQIVND (reference sequence). The V gene lost 7 bases and the J gene lost 2 bases, with 12 bases spanning the gap. The CDR3 is 14 residues long.

The chain employs TRBV19 and TRBJ2-1; D is perhaps TRBD1 (5 bases). The sample taken for sequencing was peripheral blood. This receptor was identified in a human donor in a cohort sampled during active COVID-19. DNA of the CDR3: TGTGCCAGTATGGGGCTCACCGCCTACAATGAGCAGTTCTTC. Its translation is CASMGLTAYNEQFF. Drawing the rest from reference TRBV19 and TRBJ2-1, the complete variable domain is DGGITQSPKYLFRKEGQNVTLSCEQNLNHDAMYWYRQDPGQGLRLIYYSQIVNDFQKGDIAEGYSVSREKKESFPLTVTSAQKNPTAFYLCASMGLTAYNEQFFGPGTRLTVL.